This T cell receptor beta chain was documented in a study of T cell responses to AZD1222 COVID-19 vaccine. This clone was seen only a few times. This CDR3 has 16 residues. Germline values: CDR1 SGHNT, CDR2 YYREEE (reference sequence). V lost 4 bases and J 3 bases, leaving 20 bases between the germline ends. Sequencing used immunoSEQ multiplex PCR; TCRdb keeps in-frame clones, though not all of them. This table holds more than 85,000 clones, 80% to 95% found once. This specimen was peripheral blood, taken on day 0 of AZD1222 vaccination. This sequence originates from an adult in good health. The J gene is TRBJ2-7, the V gene TRBV5-4; tentatively, D is TRBD2 (6 bases). The CDR3 bases are TGTGCCAGCAGCCCGCAAGCTAGCGAGACGAACTACGAGCAGTACTTC. This gives the protein CASSPQASETNYEQYF.